This note documents a single T cell receptor beta chain sequence. cDNA synthesis used a TRAV/TRBV-specific primer set for both chains. TCR amplification involved roughly 21 PCR cycles with a constant-region primer and V-primer adapter. TCRdb re-called the reads through MiXCR, storing one row per CDR3 protein. This sample carries 13,000 or so distinct CDR3 sequences, about 74% of them seen once, and the ten largest clones take 4.5% to 6%. The data belong to a study of low-dose radiotherapy and immunotherapy resistance in tumors. About the study: The study delivered 0.5 Gy per fraction every 2 weeks to Cohort 1, totaling 6.5 Gy. Patients took oral aspirin 300 mg daily for four cycles from cycle 1 day 1.

Treatment combined nivolumab, ipilimumab, aspirin, low-dose cyclophosphamide and low-dose radiotherapy in a dose-escalation trial. CDR3 length: 18 amino acids. Germline trimming cut 5 bases from V and 0 bases from J; bases unmatched to any gene: 9. Germline lookup yields CDR1 SNHLY and CDR2 FYNNEI. The clonotype originates from a human donor with advanced metastatic prostate, ovarian, gallbladder or colorectal cancer (not recorded which). This table probably holds off-target reads from a library built for another chain. This sequence joins TRBV2 and TRBJ1-3; 11 nucleotides agree with TRBD1. DNA for the CDR3: TGTGCCAGCAGTTTCACCGGGACAGGGGGAAACTCTGGAAACACCATATATTTT. Its translation: CASSFTGTGGNSGNTIYF.